This TCR beta chain originates from a study of long-term antiretroviral therapy in people with HIV. Study outcomes and limitations: In HIV, the repertoires covered a tighter span of CDR3 lengths than in controls. Someone took the blood between the mid-2000s and the late 2010s, maybe while older ART regimens were in use.

In the case of this clone: Its target is unknown.

The trim removed 4 bases at V and 6 bases at J, leaving 11 bases unmatched. The CDR3 is made up of 15 amino acids. Germline loops: CDR1 SEHNR, CDR2 FQNEAQ (reference sequence). Investigators performed immunoSEQ version v3.0 at survey level. The repertoire was sequenced with immunoSEQ multiplex PCR; TCRdb's copy has only in-frame clones and lacks some. The table lists around 13,000 clones, 88% of them singletons. Sequenced material: unsorted PBMCs, taken 2.1 years after starting antiretroviral therapy. The rearrangement uses TRBV7-9 and TRBJ2-7; 8 nucleotides line up with TRBD2. The source is a woman in her thirties or forties with HIV. CDR3 bases: TGTGCCAGCAGCTCTCCGTCCGGGGGGGCTGGCGAGCAGTACTTC. Translated, it gives CASSSPSGGAGEQYF.